Many counts were recorded for the clone carrying this T cell receptor beta chain. Diagnoses were made from clinical symptoms, serum measures (thyroxine and TRAb), thyroid ultrasound and orbital computed tomography. Each 10 ml fresh peripheral blood draw supplied the PBMCs. The TCR beta CDR3 regions underwent amplification using RNA transcripts as the source. A first-round RT-PCR of the TCR CDR3 used the HTBI primer set. Via MiXCR, TCRdb re-called the multiplex PCR reads, giving one row per CDR3 protein. The table records some 270,000 distinct CDR3 sequences, roughly 22% of them present only once. The CDR3 sequence is 14 residues long. Germline-derived CDR1 and CDR2 are MDHEN and SYDVKM. The junction had 7 bases not matched to a gene; V was cut back by 6 bases and J by 5 bases. The data derive from a study of T cells in Graves' hyperthyroidism and ophthalmopathy.

The receptor comes from a woman in her thirties or forties with Graves' ophthalmopathy. The sample was blood. The chain is built from TRBV28 and TRBJ2-7; TRBD1 agrees at 10 bases. The CDR3 here is CASSSTGGGDEQYF. The CDR3 DNA reads as TGTGCCAGCAGCTCGACAGGGGGCGGTGACGAGCAGTACTTC.